This T cell receptor (beta chain) was sequenced in a study of cytomegalovirus exposure and HLA in healthy donors. The wider study: Early on, a data release was issued that held approximately 78 million unique TCRs from HLA-typed donors.

Both 60 Vbeta primers and 13 Jbeta primers went into the PCR. Assay used: immunoSEQ multiplex PCR; TCRdb lists only in-frame clones, some missing. In the table there are nearly 200,000 clones, around four fifths of which are singletons. This clone turned up a few times. The CDR3 covers 18 residues. V was clipped by 0 bases and J by 0 bases; unmatched bases: 9. Germline V gives CDR1 SGHAT, CDR2 FQNNGV. J is TRBJ2-3 and V is TRBV11-2; 7 positions agree with TRBD1. This clonotype was obtained from a woman between 50 and 59 years old in good health and CMV-seropositive. The specimen sequenced was PBMCs. CDR3 loop: CASSLDPPGQPSTDTQYF. The CDR3 nucleotides are TGTGCCAGCAGCTTAGACCCACCGGGACAGCCTAGCACAGATACGCAGTATTTT.